The rows below give T cell receptor beta chains drawn from one sample of a study of T-cell reconstitution after alpha-beta-depleted transplantation in children. TCRdb used MiXCR to reprocess the PCR reads, holding one entry per CDR3 protein. The sample includes hundreds of thousands of distinct CDR3 sequences, around 13% of them seen just once. The specimen comprised PBMCs, sampled before TCRalphabeta/CD19-depleted stem cell transplant. These receptors were taken from a girl aged 2-10 years with congenital amegakaryocytic thrombocytopenia, due to receive a stem cell transplant. CDR3s leave out the opening cysteine and the closing phenylalanine or tryptophan.

v_gene	len	j_gene	CDR3aa
TRBV7-9	12	TRBJ1-5	ASSWGASNQPQH
TRBV10-3	12	TRBJ2-1	AISAGVGYNEQF
TRBV7-6	17	TRBJ1-4	ASSPRALTGPGTNEKLF
TRBV5-6	11	TRBJ2-1	ASRLGGINEQF
TRBV5-5	13	TRBJ2-7	ASSLFSGTVYEQY
TRBV18	13	TRBJ2-1	ASSPRQGANNEQF
TRBV5-1	12	TRBJ2-4	ASSPSGIQNIQY
TRBV29-1	13	TRBJ2-1	SVEGGGNSGDEQF
TRBV10-2	12	TRBJ1-1	ASSVGQGAAEAF
TRBV5-1	14	TRBJ2-3	ASSPDTSGYTDTQY
TRBV12-3/TRBV12-4	13	TRBJ2-3	ASSLGGQGGYTQY
TRBV21-1	11	TRBJ1-2	ASSKKVGSGYT
TRBV18	11	TRBJ2-7	ASSPGVAEEQY
TRBV20-1	10	TRBJ1-2	SASGQIQGYT
TRBV20-1	13	TRBJ1-1	SASVPFGANTEAF
TRBV29-1	10	TRBJ2-1	SAGLLHNEQF
TRBV7-9	10	TRBJ2-1	ASSLTHNEQF
TRBV5-1	16	TRBJ2-1	ASSLKQGHRSSYNEQF
TRBV27	13	TRBJ2-7	ASSLTGLGAYEQY
TRBV18	12	TRBJ2-3	ASGSVRPLNTQY
TRBV5-1	14	TRBJ2-1	ASSSGAGVAYNEQF
TRBV20-1	13	TRBJ2-3	SASSRTSGTDTQY
TRBV6-1	13	TRBJ2-7	ASRVVVGQPVEQY